A single sample gave rise to the 5 T cell receptor beta chains below, sequenced in a study of cytomegalovirus exposure and HLA in healthy donors. Vbeta (60) and Jbeta (13) primers were used in the PCR. Produced via immunoSEQ multiplex PCR; TCRdb's table is partial and in-frame only. Among 150,000 to 200,000 clones, about 80% were seen once, and the ten largest hold 2.1%. Material: PBMCs. The receptor set was obtained from a woman under 30 in good health and CMV-seropositive.

The gene calls are TRBV5-4 and TRBJ2-5; tentative D call: TRBD1 (6 bases). The V end was cut by 1 base, the J end by 5 bases, with 18 bases between. The CDR3 consists of 16 residues. Germline CDR1 is SGHNT and CDR2 is YYREEE (reference sequence). The DNA for the CDR3 is TGTGCCAGCAGCTTGTGGCAGGGGAACTCGCGGGAGACCCAGTACTTC. Translating it yields CASSLWQGNSRETQYF.

The V gene is TRBV6-1, the J gene TRBJ1-6, with TRBD1 matching over 9 bases. Germline lookup yields CDR1 MNHNS and CDR2 SASEGT. This CDR3 has 15 amino acids. V lost 4 bases and J lost 13; bases outside the gene matches: 11. The CDR3 region has the DNA TGTGCCAGCAGTGGCGGAGGGGACAGGGTCCTTCCCCTCCACTTT. Its translation: CASSGGGDRVLPLHF.

The chain couples TRBV6-5 to TRBJ1-2, with 8 bases matching TRBD1. This CDR3 contains 14 residues. Trimming took 7 bases from V and 8 from J; bases not matched to a gene: 12. Germline V gives CDR1 MNHEY, CDR2 SVGAGI. The CDR3 protein is CASKEQGVSGGYTF. The DNA of the CDR3 is TGTGCCAGCAAAGAACAGGGGGTCTCGGGGGGCTACACCTTC.

V usage is TRBV6-4 and J usage is TRBJ2-1; 11 positions match TRBD1. CDR3 length: 16 residues. Germline assignment: CDR1 MRHNA and CDR2 SNTAGT. J was trimmed by 10 bases and V by 3 bases; bases with no gene match: 11. CDR3 DNA: TGTGCCAGCAGTGATGGGGGTGAGGACAGGGGGCGCGAGCAGTTCTTC. Its translation is CASSDGGEDRGREQFF.

The CDR3 sequence: CASSQITANYGYTF. CDR3 sequence (DNA): TGCGCCAGCAGCCAAATTACAGCAAACTATGGCTACACCTTC. This chain links TRBV4-1 with TRBJ1-2, with D unresolved. The CDR3 loop spans 14 amino acids. The germline V and J ends were trimmed by 2 bases and 2 bases, with 9 bases remaining between them. Germline assignment: CDR1 MGHRA and CDR2 YSYEKL.